The subject of this entry is one T cell receptor (beta chain). The data stem from a study of radiotherapy plus CTLA-4 blockade in lung cancer. Study background: Objective responses occurred in roughly a sixth of patients; 25% to 35% had disease control.

Clones were read by immunoSEQ multiplex PCR, and TCRdb kept only the in-frame ones, dropping some. The sample lists over 45,000 clones; roughly four fifths were seen once. The V and J ends lost 1 base and 0 bases respectively, with 13 bases between them. The CDR3 spans 17 residues. Germline loops: CDR1 SGHAT, CDR2 FQNNGV. The starting material was peripheral blood, obtained from a patient treated with radiotherapy plus ipilimumab. The source of this sequence is a human donor with non-small cell lung cancer who had a complete response to radiotherapy plus ipilimumab. The chain links TRBV11-2 to TRBJ2-1; D ambiguous. CDR3 sequence reads: CASSLVRVSSSYNEQFF. The CDR3 DNA is TGTGCCAGCAGCTTAGTCCGGGTTTCGAGCTCCTACAATGAGCAGTTCTTC.